The 27 T cell receptor beta chains below were found in one sample sequenced in a study of cytomegalovirus exposure and HLA in healthy donors (dated by TCRdb to between 2016 and 2019). Libraries were prepared through the immunoSEQ multiplex PCR assay. The multiplex PCR relied on a mix of 60 forward primers for TCR Vbeta segments and 13 reverse primers for TCR Jbeta segments. TCRdb holds this immuneACCESS table with in-frame rearrangements only. Some clones are missing; in checked studies, unresolved V genes explain under half, and the rest has no known cause. The sample has about 110,000 clones on record, around three quarters of them singletons. The top ten hold roughly 0.82% of the sample. Material: PBMCs. These receptors were taken from a woman aged 25 to 39 in good health and CMV-seronegative.

V is TRBV2 and J is TRBJ2-2, with D tentatively TRBD2 (6 bases). Germline lookup yields CDR1 SNHLY and CDR2 FYNNEI. The CDR3 is made up of 14 amino acids. V was shortened by 6 bases and J by 4 bases, with 12 bases between the two germline ends. CDR3 region: CASSGTSITGELFF. CDR3 DNA sequence: TGTGCCAGCAGCGGAACTAGCATCACCGGGGAGCTGTTTTTT.

V usage is TRBV4-1 and J usage is TRBJ2-1, with D possibly TRBD1 on 5 matching bases. From germline, CDR1 is MGHRA and CDR2 YSYEKL. The CDR3 consists of 12 residues. V gave up 6 bases and J gave up 7 bases, with 10 bases separating them. This CDR3 reads CASRGPENEQFF. The CDR3 bases are TGCGCCAGCAGGGGGCCTGAAAATGAGCAGTTCTTC.

This chain uses TRBV10-3 with TRBJ2-5; D possibly corresponds to TRBD2 (7 bases). Germline-derived CDR1 and CDR2 are ENHRY and SYGVKD. This CDR3 comprises 13 residues. Trimming took 7 bases from V and 5 from J, leaving 14 bases between them. The CDR3 sequence is CAIKGEGHETQYF. The CDR3 DNA sequence: TGTGCCATCAAGGGGGAGGGCCACGAGACCCAGTACTTC.

This clone has just a few counts. In DNA, the CDR3 is TGTGCCAGCAGCCGACAGGGGACGAACACTGAAGCTTTCTTT. Amino acids: CASSRQGTNTEAFF. J is TRBJ1-1 and V is TRBV7-9; TRBD1 agrees at 8 bases. The V gene end was trimmed by 5 bases and the J gene end by 1 base; junction bases not matched to a gene: 3. Germline CDR1 is SEHNR and CDR2 is FQNEAQ (reference sequence). CDR3 size: 14 residues. The whole variable domain, filled in from reference TRBV7-9 and TRBJ1-1, reads DTGVSQNPRHKITKRGQNVTFRCDPISEHNRLYWYRQTLGQGPEFLTYFQNEAQLEKSRLLSDRFSAERPKGSFSTLEIQRTEQGDSAMYLCASSRQGTNTEAFFGQGTRLTVV.

The V call is TRBV5-6, the J call TRBJ2-3; 7 bases map to TRBD2. The CDR3 runs 17 residues. The V gene's germline CDR1 is SGHDT and CDR2 YYEEEE. V lost 1 base and J lost 9; bases outside the gene matches: 17. The CDR3 is CASSLHRGRVDGGTQYF. The CDR3, as DNA: TGTGCCAGCAGCTTGCATCGAGGGAGGGTGGACGGCGGCACGCAGTATTTT.

The rearrangement joins TRBV10-2 to TRBJ1-1; TRBD1 aligns across 10 bases. The V gene's germline CDR1 is WSHSY and CDR2 SAAADI. There are 15 residues in the CDR3. Trimming cost V 2 bases and J 4 bases; bases outside gene matches: 4. CDR3 loop: CASSEPDRGFTEAFF. The CDR3 DNA reads TGCGCCAGCAGTGAGCCGGACAGGGGGTTCACTGAAGCTTTCTTT.

This chain uses TRBV27 with TRBJ1-1; D perhaps matches TRBD1 (5 bases). CDR1 is MNHEY, CDR2 SMNVEV, per germline (reference sequence). Trimming took 8 bases from V and 0 from J, leaving 13 bases between them. The CDR3 covers 14 residues. The CDR3 bases are TGTGCCAGCGGGGGGGGACGGTTGAACACTGAAGCTTTCTTT. Encoded protein: CASGGGRLNTEAFF.

J is TRBJ1-1 and V is TRBV7-2; D is possibly TRBD1 (5 bases). V was cut by 6 bases and J by 0 bases, with 11 bases left in between. The germline V gene has CDR1 SGHTA and CDR2 FQGNSA. This CDR3 comprises 14 residues. Written as DNA, the CDR3 is TGTGCCAGCAGACCTTCGACAGTGAACACTGAAGCTTTCTTT. This gives the protein CASRPSTVNTEAFF. Using reference TRBV7-2 and TRBJ1-1 for the parts outside the CDR3, the full variable domain is GAGVSQSPSNKVTEKGKDVELRCDPISGHTALYWYRQSLGQGLEFLIYFQGNSAPDKSGLPSDRFSAERTGGSVSTLTIQRTQQEDSAVYLCASRPSTVNTEAFFGQGTRLTVV.

A few counts support this clone. The chain couples TRBV7-9 to TRBJ1-5; no clear D gene. Germline lookup yields CDR1 SEHNR and CDR2 FQNEAQ (reference sequence). V was trimmed by 3 bases and J by 7 bases, leaving 7 bases between them. This CDR3 spans 12 amino acids. The CDR3 sequence: CASSFSRQPQHF. The DNA for the CDR3 is TGTGCCAGCAGCTTTAGTCGCCAGCCCCAGCATTTT.

The CDR3 DNA reads TGTGCCAGCAGCTCACAGGGCCCGAACACTGAAGCTTTCTTT. It yields the protein CASSSQGPNTEAFF. This chain uses TRBV7-8 with TRBJ1-1; a possible D gene is TRBD1 (6 bases). Trimming pared 4 bases from V and 1 base from J, leaving 10 bases between. CDR3 length: 14 residues. Germline CDR1 SGHVS, CDR2 FQNEAQ.

J is TRBJ2-1 and V is TRBV30; TRBD2 matches at 7 bases. This CDR3 has 13 amino acids. The V segment lost 0 bases and the J segment 10 bases; nucleotides outside the gene matches: 6. CDR1 and CDR2 from the germline V gene are GTSNPN and SVGIG (reference sequence). Written as DNA, the CDR3 is TGTGCCTGGAGTGTTTTGACTAGCTCCGAGCAGTTCTTC. Amino acids: CAWSVLTSSEQFF.

V is TRBV2 and J is TRBJ1-1; D perhaps matches TRBD1 (5 bases). Trimming left V 5 bases short and J 2 bases short, with 9 bases between. The CDR3 has 13 amino acids. The germline CDR1 and CDR2 sequences are SNHLY and FYNNEI. This CDR3 reads CASSRDSNTEAFF. The DNA of the CDR3 is TGTGCCAGCAGTAGAGACAGTAACACTGAAGCTTTCTTT.

In this sample, this clone turned up a few times. This rearrangement joins TRBV5-6 to TRBJ1-2; tentatively, D is TRBD1 (5 bases). Germline V gene lookup returns CDR1 SGHDT and CDR2 YYEEEE. CDR3 length: 16 residues. V gave up 4 bases and J gave up 4 bases, with 20 bases separating them. CDR3 sequence (DNA): TGTGCCAGCAGCCCGCCTGGGGGACTTATATCCTATGGCTACACCTTC. Its protein product is CASSPPGGLISYGYTF.

The V and J genes are TRBV13 and TRBJ2-3; D possibly corresponds to TRBD2 (7 bases). V shed 6 bases and J shed 2 bases, with 12 bases lying between them. The CDR3 totals 14 residues. The V gene's germline CDR1 is PRHDT and CDR2 FYEKMQ (reference sequence). The CDR3 loop is CASRGRGNTDTQYF. The CDR3 DNA reads as TGTGCCAGCAGGGGGAGGGGGAACACAGATACGCAGTATTTT.

The gene calls are TRBV27 and TRBJ1-6; no clear D. The length of the CDR3 is 16 residues. CDR1 is MNHEY, CDR2 SMNVEV, per germline (reference sequence). The V and J ends lost 1 base and 0 bases respectively, with 7 bases between them. This CDR3 reads CASSLWASSYNSPLHF. In DNA, the CDR3 is TGTGCCAGCAGTTTATGGGCGAGCTCCTATAATTCACCCCTCCACTTT.

CDR3 sequence reads: CASSGDRESNQPQHF. DNA for the CDR3: TGTGCCAGCAGTGGGGACAGGGAAAGCAATCAGCCCCAGCATTTT. This sequence joins TRBV6-1 and TRBJ1-5, with TRBD1 matching 9 bases. The CDR3 covers 15 residues. V trimming: 4 bases; J trimming: 1 base; junction bases outside the gene matches: 2. Germline CDR1 and CDR2: MNHNS and SASEGT.

The chain carries TRBV6-6 and TRBJ1-1, with 8 positions matching TRBD1. This CDR3 is built from 14 residues. Losses at the gene ends were 6 bases for V and 3 bases for J; bases not matched to a gene: 6. Germline V gene lookup returns CDR1 MNHNY and CDR2 SVGAGI (reference sequence). CDR3 sequence reads: CASRGQGGDTEAFF. In DNA, the CDR3 is TGTGCCAGCAGAGGACAGGGAGGGGACACTGAAGCTTTCTTT.

This clone was detected only a few times. This rearrangement joins TRBV25-1 to TRBJ2-7; D is perhaps TRBD1 (5 bases). The ends were cut back, 6 bases at V and 0 bases at J, with 9 bases in the middle. The CDR3 is 13 amino acids. Germline V gives CDR1 MGHDK, CDR2 SYGVNS. In DNA, the CDR3 is TGTGCCAGCAGACAGGCCAGCTCCTACGAGCAGTACTTC. This encodes CASRQASSYEQYF.

The table lists this clone with a few counts. The CDR3 bases are TGTGCCAGCAGCCCAGGGGGCAAGGACACCGGGGAGCTGTTTTTT. Its protein product is CASSPGGKDTGELFF. The chain has TRBV4-2 and TRBJ2-2, with TRBD1 identical over 8 bases. The germline CDR1 and CDR2 sequences are LGHNA and YNFKEQ. The V and J ends lost 4 bases and 3 bases, in that order; junction bases with no gene match: 4. This CDR3 contains 15 residues.

This chain connects TRBV5-1 to TRBJ1-4; D may be TRBD1 (5 bases). The CDR3 is 13 residues long. Per germline, CDR1 SGHRS and CDR2 YFSETQ. Deletions cut 4 bases from V and 8 bases from J, with 12 bases between. The CDR3 nucleotides are TGCGCCAGCAGCCCCTCCGACAGAGAAAAACTGTTTTTT. This gives the protein CASSPSDREKLFF.

V usage is TRBV4-2 and J usage is TRBJ2-1, with D unclear. The CDR3 is 18 residues long. Germline CDR1 LGHNA, CDR2 YNFKEQ. V gave up 0 bases and J gave up 0 bases, with 15 bases separating them. The CDR3 here is CASSQESPYGVSYNEQFF. The DNA for the CDR3 is TGTGCCAGCAGCCAAGAATCGCCCTACGGTGTCTCCTACAATGAGCAGTTCTTC.

V is TRBV7-2 and J is TRBJ1-4; tentatively, D is TRBD1 (5 bases). V lost 3 bases and J lost 7, with 15 bases in between. CDR3 size: 15 residues. CDR1 SGHTA and CDR2 FQGNSA come from the germline V gene. CDR3 sequence: CASSLFAGIGEKLFF. Written as DNA, the CDR3 is TGTGCCAGCAGCTTGTTTGCAGGGATTGGTGAAAAACTGTTTTTT.

The rearrangement joins TRBV6-5 to TRBJ1-6, with no clear D. The V end lost 4 bases, the J end lost 7 bases, and 11 bases lay between the germline ends. CDR3 length: 14 amino acids. Germline CDR1 is MNHEY and CDR2 is SVGAGI. CDR3 DNA sequence: TGTGCCAGCAGTTCTCGGGGTAGAAATTCACCCCTCCACTTT. Translating gives CASSSRGRNSPLHF.

This chain links TRBV6-5 with TRBJ1-1; the D gene is possibly TRBD1 (5 bases). This CDR3 has 15 residues. Germline CDR1 and CDR2: MNHEY and SVGAGI. V was clipped by 2 bases and J by 3 bases, with 13 bases between them. DNA of the CDR3: TGTGCCAGCAGTTACGGCGGAGGAGGGGACACTGAAGCTTTCTTT. Its protein is CASSYGGGGDTEAFF.

V gene TRBV7-9 combines with J gene TRBJ2-7; 11 nucleotides agree with TRBD1. V lost 5 bases, J lost 6 bases, and 9 bases stayed unmatched. Germline CDR1 reads SEHNR; CDR2 reads FQNEAQ (reference sequence). The CDR3 runs to 15 residues. CDR3 sequence: CASSHPGTGGPEQYF. The CDR3 DNA sequence: TGTGCCAGCAGCCATCCAGGGACAGGGGGTCCCGAGCAGTACTTC.

The CDR3 region has the DNA TGTGCCTGCCCTGGGGGGACAGGGCAAGAGACCCAGTACTTC. Translation: CACPGGTGQETQYF. The chain combines TRBV30 with TRBJ2-5, with 9 bases identical to TRBD1. Germline lookup yields CDR1 GTSNPN and CDR2 SVGIG (reference sequence). The CDR3 sequence is 14 residues long. The V and J ends lost 6 bases and 2 bases, in that order; junction bases with no gene match: 7.

The chain links TRBV11-2 to TRBJ1-4; no clear D gene. The germline V and J ends were trimmed by 1 base and 11 bases, with 11 bases remaining between them. This CDR3 has 13 residues. Germline assignment: CDR1 SGHAT and CDR2 FQNNGV. CDR3 sequence (DNA): TGTGCCAGCAGCTTAGGTCTCGGCAGGAAACTGTTTTTT. It is translated as CASSLGLGRKLFF.